The source of this TCR beta chain is a study of T-cell reconstitution after alpha-beta-depleted transplantation in children. Preparation of the TCRbeta library was carried out with unique molecular identifiers. TCRdb fed the PCR reads into MiXCR, producing one record per CDR3 protein. The sample lists 100,000 to 120,000 distinct CDR3 sequences, 5% to 8% seen once, with roughly 25% in the top ten. About this clonotype itself: Antigen: not known.

Germline V gives CDR1 MNHEY, CDR2 SVGAGI. CDR3 length: 17 residues. The V gene end was trimmed by 0 bases and the J gene end by 0 bases; junction bases not matched to a gene: 4. Study findings and constraints: Two months or so post-transplant, alpha-beta T cells reportedly derived from several hundred expanded graft clones. One year after transplant, T-cell counts and diversity came mostly from newly produced T cells. After transplant, high TCRbeta diversity at day 60 in some patients arose from surviving recipient T cells and thymic progenitors.

The chain links TRBV6-5 to TRBJ2-5; 10 bases align to TRBD2. The sequence was collected from a male patient aged 2-15 years who had a stem cell transplant for acute lymphoblastic leukemia, so the T cells may come from the graft donor. The sequenced sample was PBMCs, mostly from graft donor cells, obtained 360 days after TCRalphabeta/CD19-depleted stem cell transplant. As DNA, the CDR3 is TGTGCCAGCAGTTACTCCCTAGCGGGGGCCTACCAAGAGACCCAGTACTTC. This codes for CASSYSLAGAYQETQYF.